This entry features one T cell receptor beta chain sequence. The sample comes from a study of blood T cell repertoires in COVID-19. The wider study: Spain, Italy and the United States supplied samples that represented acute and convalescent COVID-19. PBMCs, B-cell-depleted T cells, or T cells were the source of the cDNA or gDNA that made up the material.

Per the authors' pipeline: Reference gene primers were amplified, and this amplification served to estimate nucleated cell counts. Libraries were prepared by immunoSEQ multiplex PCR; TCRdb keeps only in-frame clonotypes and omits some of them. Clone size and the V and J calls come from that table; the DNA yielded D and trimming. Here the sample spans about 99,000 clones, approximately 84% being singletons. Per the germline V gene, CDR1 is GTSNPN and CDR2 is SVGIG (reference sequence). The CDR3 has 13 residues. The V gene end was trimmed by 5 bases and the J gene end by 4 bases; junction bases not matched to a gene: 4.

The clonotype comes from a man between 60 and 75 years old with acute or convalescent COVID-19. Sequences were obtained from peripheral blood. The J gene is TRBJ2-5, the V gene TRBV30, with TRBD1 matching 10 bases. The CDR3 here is CAWQTGGLETQYF. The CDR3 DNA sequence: TGTGCCTGGCAGACAGGGGGCTTAGAGACCCAGTACTTC. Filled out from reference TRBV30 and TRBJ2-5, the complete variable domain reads SQTIHQWPATLVQPVGSPLSLECTVEGTSNPNLYWYRQAAGRGLQLLFYSVGIGQISSEVPQNLSASRPQDRQFILSSKKLLLSDSGFYLCAWQTGGLETQYFGPGTRLLVL.